This TCR beta chain was captured by sequencing in a study of blood T cell repertoires in COVID-19. Study-wide background: From the United States, Italy and Spain came samples of acute and convalescent COVID-19.

TCRdb's table, derived via immunoSEQ multiplex PCR, lists solely in-frame clones and lacks some. Among some 200,000 clones, about 85% were seen once, and the ten largest hold 20% to 25%. The CDR3 spans 15 residues. The chain joins TRBV21-1 to TRBJ2-2; TRBD1 is the table's D call, not checked against the DNA. TRBV21-1 is a recognized pseudogene. The sample taken for sequencing was peripheral blood. This TCR derives from a man between 60 and 70 years old with active or convalescent COVID-19. CDR3 nucleotide sequence: TGTGCCAGCAGCAAAATAGGACAGATGGGCGGGGAGCTGTTTTTT. This translates into CASSKIGQMGGELFF.